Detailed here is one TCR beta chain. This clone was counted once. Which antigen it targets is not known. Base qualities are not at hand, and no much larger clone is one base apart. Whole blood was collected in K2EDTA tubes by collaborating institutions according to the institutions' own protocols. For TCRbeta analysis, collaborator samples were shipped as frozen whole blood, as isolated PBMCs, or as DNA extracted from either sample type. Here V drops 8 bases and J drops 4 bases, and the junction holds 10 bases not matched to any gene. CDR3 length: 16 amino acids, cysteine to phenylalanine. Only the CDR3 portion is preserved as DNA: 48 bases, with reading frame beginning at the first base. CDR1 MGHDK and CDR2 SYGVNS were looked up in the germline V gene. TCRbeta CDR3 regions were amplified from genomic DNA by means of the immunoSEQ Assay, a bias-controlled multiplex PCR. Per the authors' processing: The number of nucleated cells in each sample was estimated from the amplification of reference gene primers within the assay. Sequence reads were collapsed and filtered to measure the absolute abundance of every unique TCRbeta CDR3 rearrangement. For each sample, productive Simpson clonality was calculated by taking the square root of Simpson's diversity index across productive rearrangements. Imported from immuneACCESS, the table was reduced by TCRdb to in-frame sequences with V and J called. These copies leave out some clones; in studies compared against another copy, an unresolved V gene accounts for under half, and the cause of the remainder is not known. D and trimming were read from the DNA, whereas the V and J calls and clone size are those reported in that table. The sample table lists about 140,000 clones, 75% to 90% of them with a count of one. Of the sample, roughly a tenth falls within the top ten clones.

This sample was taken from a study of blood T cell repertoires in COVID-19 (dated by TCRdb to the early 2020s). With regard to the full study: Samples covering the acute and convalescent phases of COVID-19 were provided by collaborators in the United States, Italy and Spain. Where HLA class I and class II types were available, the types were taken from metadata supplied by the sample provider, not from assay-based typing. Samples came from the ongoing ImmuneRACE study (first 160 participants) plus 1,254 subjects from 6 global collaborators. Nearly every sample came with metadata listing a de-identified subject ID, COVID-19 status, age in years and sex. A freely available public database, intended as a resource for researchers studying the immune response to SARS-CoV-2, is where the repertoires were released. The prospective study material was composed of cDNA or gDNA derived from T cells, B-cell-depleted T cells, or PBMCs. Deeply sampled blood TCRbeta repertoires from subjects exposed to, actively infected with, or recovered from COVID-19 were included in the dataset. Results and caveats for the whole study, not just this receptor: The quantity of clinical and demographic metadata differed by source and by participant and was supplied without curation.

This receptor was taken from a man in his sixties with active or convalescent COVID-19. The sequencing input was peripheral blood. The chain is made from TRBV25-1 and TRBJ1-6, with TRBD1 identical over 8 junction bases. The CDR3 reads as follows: CASQDREVAYNSPLHF. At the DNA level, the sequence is TGTGCCAGCCAGGACAGGGAGGTAGCATATAATTCACCCCTCCACTTT. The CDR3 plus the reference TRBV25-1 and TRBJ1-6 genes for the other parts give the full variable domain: EADIYQTPRYLVIGTGKKITLECSQTMGHDKMYWYQQDPGMELHLIHYSYGVNSTEKGDLSSESTVSRIRTEHFPLTLESARPSHTSQYLCASQDREVAYNSPLHFGNGTRLTVT.